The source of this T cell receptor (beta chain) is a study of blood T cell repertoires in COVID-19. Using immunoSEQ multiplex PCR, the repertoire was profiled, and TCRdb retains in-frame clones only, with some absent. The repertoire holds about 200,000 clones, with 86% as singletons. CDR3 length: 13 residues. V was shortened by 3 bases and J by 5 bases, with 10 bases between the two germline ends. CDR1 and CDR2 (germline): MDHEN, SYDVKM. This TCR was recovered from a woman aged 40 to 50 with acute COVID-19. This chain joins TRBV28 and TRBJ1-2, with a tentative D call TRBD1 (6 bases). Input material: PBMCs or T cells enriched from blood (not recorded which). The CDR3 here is CASSFQGRYGYTF. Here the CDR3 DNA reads TGTGCCAGCAGTTTTCAGGGGCGTTATGGCTACACCTTC.